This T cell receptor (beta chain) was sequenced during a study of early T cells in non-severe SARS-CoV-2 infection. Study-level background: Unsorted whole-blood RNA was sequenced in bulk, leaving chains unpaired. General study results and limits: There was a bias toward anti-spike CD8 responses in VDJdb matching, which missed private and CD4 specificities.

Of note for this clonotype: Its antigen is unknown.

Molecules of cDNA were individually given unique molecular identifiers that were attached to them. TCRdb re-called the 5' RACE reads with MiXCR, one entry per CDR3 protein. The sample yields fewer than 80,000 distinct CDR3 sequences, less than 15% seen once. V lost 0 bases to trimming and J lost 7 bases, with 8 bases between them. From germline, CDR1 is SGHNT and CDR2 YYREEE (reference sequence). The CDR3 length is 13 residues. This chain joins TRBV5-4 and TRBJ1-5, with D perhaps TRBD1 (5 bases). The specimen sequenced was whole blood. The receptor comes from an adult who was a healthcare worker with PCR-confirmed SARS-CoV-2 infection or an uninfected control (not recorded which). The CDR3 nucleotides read TGTGCCAGCAGCTTGGCAGGGAACCAGCCCCAGCATTTT. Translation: CASSLAGNQPQHF.